These 27 T cell receptor beta chains originate from one sample sequenced in a study of blood T cell repertoires in COVID-19. The repertoire was sequenced with immunoSEQ multiplex PCR; TCRdb's copy has only in-frame clones and lacks some. The sample has 50,000 or so clones; roughly 79% are singletons. Sequencing was done on a sample of peripheral blood. The receptors derive from a woman aged 55-75 years with acute or convalescent COVID-19.

J is TRBJ2-7 and V is TRBV9, with a tentative D call TRBD1 (6 bases). This CDR3 region has 15 residues. Trimming stripped 2 bases from V and 0 bases from J, with 12 bases between. Germline assignment: CDR1 SGDLS and CDR2 YYNGEE. The DNA for the CDR3 is TGTGCCAGCAGCGTTGGGACACACAGCTCCTACGAGCAGTACTTC. Translating gives CASSVGTHSSYEQYF.

The chain combines TRBV28 with TRBJ2-5; D perhaps matches TRBD1 (6 bases). V lost 6 bases to trimming and J lost 3 bases, with 14 bases between them. The germline V gene encodes CDR1 MDHEN and CDR2 SYDVKM. There are 14 residues in the CDR3. The CDR3 is CASRADRPKETQYF. DNA of the CDR3: TGTGCCAGCAGGGCGGACAGACCTAAAGAGACCCAGTACTTC. Filled out from reference TRBV28 and TRBJ2-5, the complete variable domain reads DVKVTQSSRYLVKRTGEKVFLECVQDMDHENMFWYRQDPGLGLRLIYFSYDVKMKEKGDIPEGYSVSREKKERFSLILESASTNQTSMYLCASRADRPKETQYFGPGTRLLVL.

The rearrangement joins TRBV5-6 to TRBJ2-7; the D gene is possibly TRBD1 (6 bases). The V end was cut by 2 bases, the J end by 5 bases, with 11 bases between. The CDR3 runs to 13 residues. CDR1 and CDR2 (germline): SGHDT, YYEEEE. The CDR3 DNA sequence: TGTGCCAGCAGCTTCCCACAGGGCCACGAGCAGTACTTC. Protein sequence: CASSFPQGHEQYF.

This chain joins TRBV7-2 and TRBJ1-1, with 7 nucleotides matching TRBD1. The germline V gene encodes CDR1 SGHTA and CDR2 FQGNSA. The V segment lost 5 bases and the J segment 1 base; nucleotides outside the gene matches: 4. This CDR3 region has 14 residues. The CDR3 region has the DNA TGTGCCAGCAGCCTCGGGACAGCGAACACTGAAGCTTTCTTT. Its translation: CASSLGTANTEAFF.

CDR3 protein: CASSLGMEGYGYTF. CDR3 in DNA: TGCGCCAGCAGCTTGGGAATGGAGGGCTATGGCTACACCTTC. This chain uses TRBV5-1 with TRBJ1-2; D unresolved. V was clipped by 0 bases and J by 4 bases, with 10 bases between them. This CDR3 has 14 residues. Germline V gene sequence: CDR1 SGHRS, CDR2 YFSETQ.

This chain joins TRBV19 and TRBJ2-1, with 9 positions matching TRBD2. The CDR3 runs to 13 residues. Germline values: CDR1 LNHDA, CDR2 SQIVND (reference sequence). V dropped 6 bases and J dropped 9; count of bases not matched to a gene: 6. In nucleotides, the CDR3 is TGTGCCAGTAGGCGGGGGGGCTCAGTTGAGCAGTTCTTC. Encoded protein: CASRRGGSVEQFF.

V is TRBV4-1 and J is TRBJ2-5, with a tentative D call TRBD1 (6 bases). V lost 4 bases to trimming and J lost 7 bases, with 19 bases between them. Germline-derived CDR1 and CDR2 are MGHRA and YSYEKL. This CDR3 contains 15 residues. CDR3 sequence reads: CASSLGGLAVGTQYF. The CDR3 region has the DNA TGCGCCAGCAGCCTAGGGGGTTTGGCGGTGGGGACCCAGTACTTC.

The chain combines TRBV5-6 with TRBJ2-7; 7 bases are a match to TRBD1. Germline-derived CDR1 and CDR2 are SGHDT and YYEEEE. Losses at the gene ends were 2 bases for V and 1 base for J; bases not matched to a gene: 3. This CDR3 is 14 amino acids long. The DNA for the CDR3 is TGTGCCAGCAGCTTTGACAGGGCGTCCTACGAGCAGTACTTC. This sequence encodes CASSFDRASYEQYF.

The chain recombines TRBV6-4 with TRBJ1-5, with TRBD1 matching 10 bases. This CDR3 is 16 amino acids long. Germline V gives CDR1 MRHNA, CDR2 SNTAGT. J lost 6 bases, V lost 3 bases, and 8 bases had no gene match. CDR3 loop: CASSDRTGGESQPQHF. CDR3 nucleotides: TGTGCCAGCAGTGATAGGACAGGGGGGGAAAGTCAGCCCCAGCATTTT.

The rearrangement joins TRBV9 to TRBJ1-1, with 7 bases aligning to TRBD1. Germline CDR1 is SGDLS and CDR2 is YYNGEE. J was trimmed by 5 bases and V by 3 bases; bases with no gene match: 7. This CDR3 has 14 residues. CDR3: CASSEGAVDTEAFF. DNA of the CDR3: TGTGCCAGCAGCGAGGGGGCGGTAGATACTGAAGCTTTCTTT.

In its sample, this clone was seen a few times. The J gene is TRBJ2-7, the V gene TRBV29-1; D is possibly TRBD1 (5 bases). The CDR3 consists of 15 residues. Trimming removed 3 bases at V and 0 bases at J, with 15 bases between. The germline gives CDR1 SQVTM, CDR2 ANQGSEA. The CDR3 is CSVDNRLDSSYEQYF. CDR3 DNA: TGCAGCGTTGACAACCGGCTAGACAGCTCCTACGAGCAGTACTTC.

V gene TRBV7-9 combines with J gene TRBJ1-2; no clear D gene. Trimming pared 2 bases from V and 4 bases from J, leaving 11 bases between. CDR3 length: 14 residues. Germline-derived CDR1 and CDR2 are SEHNR and FQNEAQ (reference sequence). CDR3 coding DNA: TGTGCCAGCAGCTTAAGGCCAGAGGTCTATGGCTACACCTTC. Translating it yields CASSLRPEVYGYTF.

This sequence joins TRBV3-1 (or the pseudogene TRBV3-2) and TRBJ1-1; TRBD1 matches 8 bases. The ends lost 4 bases at V and 8 bases at J; junction bases unmatched: 3. Germline-derived CDR1 and CDR2 are LGHDT and YNNKEL (reference sequence). The CDR3 loop spans 12 amino acids. CDR3 DNA sequence: TGTGCCAGCAGCCCCCGGGACAGGGAAGCTTTCTTT. Amino acid sequence: CASSPRDREAFF.

There are a few counts of this clone. V usage is TRBV6-5 and J usage is TRBJ1-1; the D is unclear. V dropped 7 bases and J dropped 3 bases, with 9 bases sitting between them. The germline V gene encodes CDR1 MNHEY and CDR2 SVGAGI. CDR3 length: 12 amino acids. The CDR3 reads CASTRDHTEAFF. CDR3 coding DNA: TGTGCCAGCACCCGGGATCACACTGAAGCTTTCTTT.

This chain uses TRBV3-1 (or the pseudogene TRBV3-2) with TRBJ1-1; unclear D gene. Germline V CDR1 and CDR2: LGHDT, YNNKEL (reference sequence). V was cut by 1 base and J by 6 bases, with 6 bases left in between. The CDR3 runs to 12 residues. The CDR3 loop is CASSQVRAEAFF. CDR3 bases: TGTGCCAGCAGCCAAGTACGGGCTGAAGCTTTCTTT.

The rearrangement uses TRBV6-6 and TRBJ2-1; 8 bases are shared with TRBD2. This CDR3 is 14 amino acids long. V was pared by 7 bases and J by 1 base, with 3 bases of the junction left unmatched. Germline CDR1 reads MNHNY; CDR2 reads SVGAGI (reference sequence). CDR3 amino acids: CASTRGGSYNEQFF. Here the CDR3 DNA reads TGTGCCAGCACCCGGGGGGGATCCTACAATGAGCAGTTCTTC.

This clone has more than one count but fewer than ten. This sequence joins TRBV29-1 and TRBJ2-1, with TRBD2 matching 8 bases. Unmatched junction bases numbered 8, after V lost 7 bases and J lost 3 bases. The CDR3 contains 14 residues. Germline CDR1 is SQVTM and CDR2 is ANQGSEA. CDR3 nucleotide sequence: TGCAGCGCCTCAACGGGGGGGCACTACAATGAGCAGTTCTTC. Amino acids: CSASTGGHYNEQFF.

The V call is TRBV5-5, the J call TRBJ1-6, with 8 positions matching TRBD1. The CDR3 has 15 amino acids. After removal of 0 bases from V and 9 bases from J, the junction contained 5 bases not matched to a gene. Germline V gene lookup returns CDR1 SGHKS and CDR2 YYEKEE (reference sequence). The CDR3 loop is CASSLAGDRGSPLHF. The CDR3 DNA is TGTGCCAGCAGCTTGGCGGGTGACAGGGGTTCACCCCTCCACTTT.

The chain joins TRBV15 to TRBJ2-1; 7 positions agree with TRBD1. Germline V gene lookup returns CDR1 LNHNV and CDR2 YYDKDF (reference sequence). Trimming at V came to 0 bases and at J to 3 bases, leaving 5 bases not matched to a gene. The CDR3 contains 16 residues. CDR3 sequence reads: CATSRDAGQVYNEQFF. Written as DNA, the CDR3 is TGTGCCACCAGCAGAGATGCCGGACAGGTCTACAATGAGCAGTTCTTC.

The CDR3 spells CASSDLTSGRGTQYF. The CDR3 DNA is TGTGCCAGCAGTGACTTGACTAGCGGGAGGGGTACGCAGTATTTT. The chain recombines TRBV2 with TRBJ2-3, with TRBD2 identical over 14 bases. V dropped 3 bases and J dropped 8; count of bases not matched to a gene: 4. The CDR3 loop spans 15 amino acids. Per the germline V gene, CDR1 is SNHLY and CDR2 is FYNNEI.

The rearrangement uses TRBV18 and TRBJ2-2, with 9 bases matching TRBD1. The germline V gene encodes CDR1 KGHSH and CDR2 LQKENI. The ends lost 6 bases at V and 5 bases at J; junction bases unmatched: 10. CDR3 length: 16 amino acids. CDR3 region: CASSHRGLIETGELFF. CDR3 nucleotides: TGTGCCAGCTCTCACAGGGGGCTAATCGAGACCGGGGAGCTGTTTTTT.

The chain combines TRBV6-6 with TRBJ1-2; TRBD1 agrees at 8 bases. The CDR3 runs to 16 residues. J gave up 0 bases and V 6 bases, and 9 bases lay outside the gene matches. CDR1 is MNHNY, CDR2 SVGAGI, per germline (reference sequence). CDR3 coding DNA: TGTGCCAGCAGACAGGCCCCGACAGGGGCTAACTATGGCTACACCTTC. The encoded protein is CASRQAPTGANYGYTF.

This clone is a singleton in its sample. The chain combines TRBV6-5 with TRBJ2-2, with TRBD2 as a possible D gene (5 bases). The CDR3 runs 14 residues. Trimming removed 6 bases at V and 7 bases at J, with 15 bases between. Germline CDR1 reads MNHEY; CDR2 reads SVGAGI. CDR3 region: CASRKDGKNGELFF. The CDR3 DNA follows: TGTGCCAGCAGGAAGGACGGGAAAAACGGGGAGCTGTTTTTT.

In nucleotides, the CDR3 is TGCAGCGTTGGCCAGGGGAGAGCGAATGAGCAGTTCTTC. This translates into CSVGQGRANEQFF. The V and J genes are TRBV29-1 and TRBJ2-1, with D perhaps matching TRBD1 (6 bases). Looked up from germline, CDR1 is SQVTM and CDR2 is ANQGSEA. Deletions cut 4 bases from V and 7 bases from J, with 14 bases between. The CDR3 has 13 residues.

This chain connects TRBV7-9 to TRBJ2-3, with a possible D match to TRBD1 (5 bases). Per germline, CDR1 SEHNR and CDR2 FQNEAQ (reference sequence). V lost 5 bases to trimming and J lost 4 bases, with 10 bases between them. This CDR3 comprises 13 residues. The CDR3 nucleotides read TGTGCCAGCAGCCCCAGGGCGGCAGATACGCAGTATTTT. It codes for CASSPRAADTQYF. The entire variable domain, with the rest obtained from reference TRBV7-9 and TRBJ2-3, is as follows: DTGVSQNPRHKITKRGQNVTFRCDPISEHNRLYWYRQTLGQGPEFLTYFQNEAQLEKSRLLSDRFSAERPKGSFSTLEIQRTEQGDSAMYLCASSPRAADTQYFGPGTRLTVL.

CDR3 DNA: TGTGCCAGCACCCGGGACAGGGAAAAACTGTTTTTT. Its protein product is CASTRDREKLFF. The J gene is TRBJ1-4, the V gene TRBV6-5; TRBD1 agrees at 8 bases. Germline V gene lookup returns CDR1 MNHEY and CDR2 SVGAGI. The CDR3 has 12 amino acids. The junction had 3 bases not matched to a gene; V was cut back by 7 bases and J by 8 bases.

The chain employs TRBV7-9 and TRBJ1-5; D is perhaps TRBD1 (6 bases). V lost 6 bases, J lost 5 bases, and 17 bases lay in between. This CDR3 has 15 residues. Looked up from germline, CDR1 is SEHNR and CDR2 is FQNEAQ (reference sequence). This CDR3 reads CASSTTGTSHQPQHF. The CDR3 coding sequence is TGTGCCAGCAGTACCACCGGGACATCCCATCAGCCCCAGCATTTT.